Listed below are T cell receptor beta chains from one sample, sequenced in a study of a mutant IDH1 vaccine in newly diagnosed glioma. Using immunoSEQ multiplex PCR, the repertoire was profiled, and TCRdb retains in-frame clones only, with some absent. The table lists about 69,000 clones, 70% to 90% of them singletons. The sample was PBMCs, taken from a glioma patient treated with radiotherapy, temozolomide or both. The receptors were sampled from a man between 25 and 39 years old with glioma. The CDR3 runs from the conserved cysteine through the conserved F or W. D genes are given only for firm matches.

CDR3,V,D,J
CASSIAGGTSYEQYF,TRBV19,TRBD2,TRBJ2-7
CASSLLGPGRETQYF,TRBV5-1,NA,TRBJ2-5
CASSLGPGTGVFGTGELFF,TRBV5-4,TRBD1,TRBJ2-2
CASSVGGSSETQYF,TRBV9,NA,TRBJ2-5
CASRTGGGSYEQYF,TRBV5-1,TRBD1,TRBJ2-7
CASSPDLYQPQHF,TRBV18,NA,TRBJ1-5
CASSPPGQLKEKLFF,TRBV18,NA,TRBJ1-4
CASSLMALNEQFF,TRBV5-5,NA,TRBJ2-1
CASSLVGRETQYF,TRBV7-9,NA,TRBJ2-5
CASSRRDRGNQPQHF,TRBV7-4,TRBD1,TRBJ1-5
CASSPRYPTNTGELFF,TRBV27,NA,TRBJ2-2
CASSYYGGAKNQPQHF,TRBV6-5,NA,TRBJ1-5
CASSTRGVRSGTEAFF,TRBV5-5,NA,TRBJ1-1
CASTRTGESEAFF,TRBV6-4,TRBD1,TRBJ1-1